The entry below describes one T cell receptor (beta chain). The antigen remains unidentified. The CDR3 has 17 residues. The germline V gene encodes CDR1 ENHRY and CDR2 SYGVKD. V shed 4 bases, J shed 4 bases, and the junction held 12 bases outside the gene matches. This sample is drawn from a study of tumor-infiltrating lymphocytes in primary liver carcinoma. DNA and RNA were both co-extracted from 20-30 mg of bulk tissue that had not been sorted. General observations from the study: Tumor tissue displayed a significantly greater top-250-clone fraction than blood (p = 0.039).

Synthesis of TCR beta cDNA was carried out from around 540 ng total RNA with a constant-region primer. Generation of the TCR beta libraries relied on three nested multiplex PCR rounds using slightly modified ARM-PCR. Use of TRBV1-TRBV30 forward primers with a C-beta reverse primer characterized the first two PCR rounds, which lasted 10 cycles each. TCRdb called the multiplex PCR reads again in MiXCR, with one record for every CDR3 protein. This table holds roughly 190,000 distinct CDR3 sequences, around four fifths found once. The genes are TRBV10-3 and TRBJ2-3, with 9 bases lining up with TRBD1. The origin of this receptor is a man aged 35-49 years with primary liver carcinoma and hepatitis B virus infection. The sample was tumor tissue from primary liver carcinoma. The CDR3 loop reads CAISVFPGTGRADTQYF. CDR3 DNA: TGTGCCATCAGTGTATTCCCTGGGACAGGGAGGGCAGATACGCAGTATTTT.